This record concerns one TCR beta chain sequence. The data belong to a study of blood T cell repertoires in COVID-19. Overall study: Collection of acute and convalescent COVID-19 samples took place in the United States, Italy and Spain. T cells, B-cell-depleted T cells, or PBMCs supplied cDNA or gDNA.

Original handling: The authors estimated nucleated cell counts from reference gene primer amplification. Clones were read by immunoSEQ multiplex PCR, and TCRdb kept only the in-frame ones, dropping some. That table supplies the V and J calls and clone size; D and trimming were determined from the DNA. The sample lists 97,000 or so clones; approximately 90% were seen once. The source of this sequence is a man in his fifties or sixties with acute or convalescent COVID-19. What was sequenced was peripheral blood.

The CDR3 DNA reads TGTGCCAGCAGCCCCCGACGGGACAGCCGAGGAAACTATGGCTACACCTTC. Its protein product is CASSPRRDSRGNYGYTF. The chain is built from TRBV9 and TRBJ1-2, with TRBD1 identical over 7 bases. V dropped 4 bases and J dropped 2; count of bases not matched to a gene: 14. Germline V gene data show CDR1 as SGDLS and CDR2 as YYNGEE. The CDR3 length is 17 residues.